This T cell receptor beta chain was sequenced in a study of blood T cell repertoires in COVID-19. The repertoire was sequenced with immunoSEQ multiplex PCR; TCRdb's copy has only in-frame clones and lacks some. The sample lists 270,000 or so clones, approximately 90% occurring once. This CDR3 contains 16 residues. In germline, CDR1 is MNHEY, CDR2 SMNVEV (reference sequence). The junction had 3 bases not matched to a gene; V was cut back by 4 bases and J by 1 base. Study members were between about 18 and 89 years old and lived in over 20 US regions. No more than 2 weeks before study entry, exposed participants had met a case of COVID-19.

This clonotype was obtained from a man aged 35 to 55 who had been exposed to COVID-19. The source material was PBMCs or T cells enriched from blood (not recorded which). V gene TRBV27 combines with J gene TRBJ1-6; 8 positions match TRBD1. CDR3 sequence reads: CASSSTGDSYNSPLHF. CDR3 nucleotides: TGTGCCAGCAGTTCGACAGGGGATTCCTATAATTCACCCCTCCACTTT.